This is a list of T cell receptor beta chains from one sample in a study of blood T cell repertoires in COVID-19. Clones were read by immunoSEQ multiplex PCR, and TCRdb kept only the in-frame ones, dropping some. Of roughly 130,000 clones in the sample, 80% were seen once. Source material: peripheral blood. Receptor source: a man aged 60 to 75 with active or convalescent COVID-19. CDR3s include the opening cysteine and the closing phenylalanine or tryptophan. The D gene is left open where the match is weak. Where a row states a size, it is once, few, many or the class of an expanded clone; other rows omit it.

TRBD1,.,TRBJ1-5,TRBV6-1,CASSGPGQGGNYNQPQHF,TGTGCCAGCAGTGGCCCCGGACAGGGAGGGAATTACAATCAGCCCCAGCATTTT
.,.,TRBJ1-3,TRBV30,CAWSGAGNTIYF,TGTGCCTGGAGCGGGGCTGGAAACACCATATATTTT
TRBD1,once,TRBJ1-1,TRBV28,CASSYRTGMNTEAFF,TGTGCCAGCAGTTACAGGACAGGTATGAACACTGAAGCTTTCTTT
.,few,TRBJ1-6,TRBV2,CASSELGQGNSPLHF,TGTGCCAGCAGTGAATTGGGGCAGGGGAACTCACCCCTCCACTTT
TRBD2,.,TRBJ2-7,TRBV7-9,CASSFSGGGSGRYEQYF,TGTGCCAGCAGCTTTTCAGGGGGCGGTAGCGGGAGGTACGAGCAGTACTTC
.,.,TRBJ2-5,TRBV6-5,CATGRGEGQGETQYF,TGTGCCACCGGACGGGGGGAGGGCCAGGGGGAGACCCAGTACTTC
.,few,TRBJ1-5,TRBV7-9,CASSPGDTGNQPQHF,TGTGCCAGCAGCCCTGGAGATACGGGGAATCAGCCCCAGCATTTT
TRBD1,.,TRBJ2-2,TRBV9,CASSAGQANTGELFF,TGTGCCAGCAGCGCGGGACAGGCTAACACCGGGGAGCTGTTTTTT
.,.,TRBJ2-3,TRBV7-8,CASSLGASSDTQYF,TGTGCCAGCAGCTTAGGAGCCTCTTCAGATACGCAGTATTTT
.,.,TRBJ2-7,TRBV28,CASSLAWGHEQYF,TGTGCCAGCAGTTTGGCATGGGGGCACGAGCAGTACTTC
TRBD1,.,TRBJ2-7,TRBV3-1/TRBV3-2,CASSTGGHEQYF,TGTGCCAGCAGCACAGGGGGCCACGAGCAGTACTTC
TRBD2,few,TRBJ2-1,TRBV7-8,CASSLVVPSGNNEQFF,TGTGCCAGCAGCTTAGTGGTACCTAGCGGTAACAATGAGCAGTTCTTC
TRBD1,.,TRBJ1-4,TRBV5-1,CASSWGTGSQKLFF,TGCGCCAGCAGCTGGGGGACAGGGTCTCAAAAACTGTTTTTT
TRBD2,.,TRBJ2-5,TRBV7-9,CASSTLTSGKETQYF,TGTGCCAGCAGCACCCTGACTAGCGGGAAAGAGACCCAGTACTTC
.,.,TRBJ1-2,TRBV3-1/TRBV3-2,CASSRTVPLGYTF,TGTGCCAGCAGTCGGACAGTCCCTTTGGGGTACACCTTC
.,.,TRBJ1-3,TRBV3-1/TRBV3-2,CASSQVHSGNTIYF,TGTGCCAGCAGCCAAGTCCACTCTGGAAACACCATATATTTT
.,.,TRBJ2-7,TRBV9,CASSALGAWVYEQYF,TGTGCCAGCAGCGCGCTAGGGGCCTGGGTCTACGAGCAGTACTTC
TRBD2,.,TRBJ2-2,TRBV3-1/TRBV3-2,CASSQPGLAGVYTGELFF,TGTGCCAGCAGCCAACCGGGACTAGCGGGAGTTTACACCGGGGAGCTGTTTTTT
.,.,TRBJ2-3,TRBV7-2,CASSFGGRSTDTQYF,TGTGCCAGCAGCTTCGGAGGCAGAAGCACAGATACGCAGTATTTT
TRBD2,.,TRBJ2-2,TRBV30,CAWRPPGGRIAGELFF,TGTGCCTGGAGGCCCCCTGGCGGGAGAATCGCCGGGGAGCTGTTTTTT
TRBD1,many,TRBJ1-6,TRBV7-9,CASSHSDRASSPLHF,TGTGCCAGCAGCCACAGCGACAGGGCTAGTTCACCCCTCCACTTT
.,.,TRBJ2-3,TRBV25-1,CASSEWRGTDTQYF,TGTGCCAGCAGTGAATGGCGGGGCACAGATACGCAGTATTTT
TRBD1,once,TRBJ1-5,TRBV6-5,CASSLTGGNQPQHF,TGTGCCAGCAGTCTTACAGGGGGCAATCAGCCCCAGCATTTT
TRBD2,.,TRBJ2-1,TRBV28,CASSLLAGSYNEQFF,TGTGCCAGCAGTTTACTAGCGGGGAGCTACAATGAGCAGTTCTTC
TRBD1,.,TRBJ1-2,TRBV4-2,CASSQDRTGDGYTF,TGTGCCAGCAGCCAAGATCGAACAGGGGACGGCTACACCTTC
.,.,TRBJ2-1,TRBV7-9,CASTQGNRRLDNEQFF,TGTGCCAGCACCCAGGGGAATCGGCGATTGGACAATGAGCAGTTCTTC
TRBD1,few,TRBJ1-4,TRBV5-1,CASSSRDSEKLFF,TGCGCCAGCAGCAGTCGGGACAGCGAAAAACTGTTTTTT
.,.,TRBJ2-1,TRBV10-3,CAISEPGHPPYNEQFF,TGTGCCATCAGTGAGCCGGGACACCCTCCCTACAATGAGCAGTTCTTC
TRBD1,.,TRBJ2-7,TRBV18,CASSLQGAREQYF,TGTGCCAGCTCACTTCAGGGGGCGCGCGAGCAGTACTTC
.,.,TRBJ1-3,TRBV15,CATSMSRFTGNTIYF,TGTGCCACCAGCATGAGCAGGTTCACTGGAAACACCATATATTTT
.,once,TRBJ1-4,TRBV5-1,CASSLGPQGDEKLFF,TGCGCCAGCAGCTTGGGTCCGCAAGGGGATGAAAAACTGTTTTTT
.,.,TRBJ2-3,TRBV7-2,CASSSNLGGPTDTQYF,TGTGCCAGCAGCTCAAACCTCGGAGGGCCCACAGATACGCAGTATTTT
TRBD2,.,TRBJ2-2,TRBV5-1,CASSLSPSGRAGELFF,TGCGCCAGCAGCTTGTCCCCTAGCGGGAGGGCCGGGGAGCTGTTTTTT
TRBD2,.,TRBJ2-3,TRBV6-4,CASRTGTSGTDTQYF,TGTGCCAGCAGGACGGGGACTAGCGGGACAGATACGCAGTATTTT
TRBD1,.,TRBJ2-1,TRBV9,CASSVEGAGDRGTYNEQFF,TGTGCCAGCAGCGTAGAAGGAGCGGGGGACAGGGGTACTTACAATGAGCAGTTCTTC
.,few,TRBJ2-7,TRBV5-1,CASSQVNSYEQYF,TGCGCCAGCAGCCAGGTTAACTCCTACGAGCAGTACTTC
.,.,TRBJ2-7,TRBV12-5,CASGLGGREYEQYF,TGTGCTAGTGGCCTCGGGGGGCGGGAGTACGAGCAGTACTTC
TRBD1,few,TRBJ1-6,TRBV14,CASSQRTGLSPLHF,TGTGCCAGCAGCCAGAGGACAGGGTTATCACCCCTCCACTTT
.,.,TRBJ2-3,TRBV7-9,CASSLQGSTDTQYF,TGTGCCAGCAGTTTACAGGGCAGCACAGATACGCAGTATTTT
TRBD2,.,TRBJ2-2,TRBV10-3,CAISESTSGAGELFF,TGTGCCATCAGTGAGTCGACGAGCGGGGCCGGGGAGCTGTTTTTT
TRBD1,.,TRBJ1-1,TRBV7-3,CASSPGQGLGTEAFF,TGTGCCAGCAGCCCCGGACAGGGGTTGGGGACTGAAGCTTTCTTT
.,.,TRBJ1-4,TRBV5-1,CASSSAGTDNEKLFF,TGCGCCAGCAGCTCCGCCGGGACTGATAATGAAAAACTGTTTTTT
TRBD2,.,TRBJ2-3,TRBV6-5,CASKRLAGIGDTQYF,TGTGCCAGCAAAAGACTAGCGGGCATAGGAGATACGCAGTATTTT
TRBD2,few,TRBJ2-3,TRBV5-1,CASRLAGGPVSDTQYF,TGCGCCAGCAGACTAGCGGGAGGGCCGGTCTCGGATACGCAGTATTTT
.,.,TRBJ2-5,TRBV7-2,CASRKGGSQETQYF,TGTGCCAGCAGGAAGGGCGGGTCCCAAGAGACCCAGTACTTC
.,few,TRBJ2-3,TRBV7-2,CASSLTFGDTQYF,TGTGCCAGCAGCTTAACTTTTGGAGATACGCAGTATTTT
TRBD2,.,TRBJ2-1,TRBV10-3,CAISGLADLGSYNEQFF,TGTGCCATCAGTGGCCTAGCGGACTTAGGCTCCTACAATGAGCAGTTCTTC
.,.,TRBJ1-1,TRBV30,CALRTLKNTEAFF,TGTGCCTTGAGGACACTCAAGAACACTGAAGCTTTCTTT
TRBD1,.,TRBJ2-2,TRBV4-3,CASSQDEKGPRGTGELFF,TGCGCCAGCAGCCAAGATGAGAAGGGGCCCAGGGGGACCGGGGAGCTGTTTTTT
.,few,TRBJ1-5,TRBV6-1,CASSEASPYSNQPQHF,TGTGCCAGCAGTGAAGCCTCCCCTTATAGCAATCAGCCCCAGCATTTT